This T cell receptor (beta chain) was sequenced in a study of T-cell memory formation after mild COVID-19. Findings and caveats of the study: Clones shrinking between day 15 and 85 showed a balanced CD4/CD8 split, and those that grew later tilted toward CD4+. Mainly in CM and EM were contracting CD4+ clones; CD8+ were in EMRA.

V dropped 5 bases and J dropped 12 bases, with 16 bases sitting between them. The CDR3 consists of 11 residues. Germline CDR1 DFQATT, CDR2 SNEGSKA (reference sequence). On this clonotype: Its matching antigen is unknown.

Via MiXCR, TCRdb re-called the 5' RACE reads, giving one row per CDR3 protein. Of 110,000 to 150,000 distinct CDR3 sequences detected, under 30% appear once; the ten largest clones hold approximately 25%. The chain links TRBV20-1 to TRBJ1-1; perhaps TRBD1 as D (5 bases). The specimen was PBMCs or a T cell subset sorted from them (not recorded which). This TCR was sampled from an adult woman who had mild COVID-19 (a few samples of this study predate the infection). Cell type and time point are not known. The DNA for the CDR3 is TGCAGTGCTCAGCAGGGTGATAGGACTTTCTTT. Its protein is CSAQQGDRTFF.